This T cell receptor (beta chain) was identified during a study of T cell responses to AZD1222 COVID-19 vaccine. Study-level findings and limits: The study sampled repertoires only after the peak T cell response. Possibly, clonal diversity was underestimated; donors were largely white British and included more females.

Germline V gene lookup returns CDR1 SGDLS and CDR2 YYNGEE. This CDR3 region has 17 residues. V gave up 1 base and J gave up 0 bases, with 17 bases separating them. Turning to this clone: Its specificity is unknown.

Assay used: immunoSEQ multiplex PCR; TCRdb lists only in-frame clones, some missing. Altogether some 50,000 clones are present, roughly 83% being singletons, with the ten largest covering roughly 30%. The sequences come from peripheral blood, collected on day 0 of AZD1222 vaccination. The V gene is TRBV9, the J gene TRBJ2-7, with D perhaps TRBD2 (6 bases). This TCR was recovered from an adult in good health. CDR3 residues: CASSVMPGGVTSYEQYF. In DNA, the CDR3 is TGTGCCAGCAGCGTAATGCCGGGCGGGGTGACCTCCTACGAGCAGTACTTC.